Included here is one T cell receptor (beta chain) sequence, with context. The target antigen is unknown. Investigators spread the genomic DNA of each subset evenly over several immunoSEQ plates. Sequencing was performed with immunoSEQ multiplex PCR; in TCRdb, only in-frame clones are kept and a portion is missing. There are more than 2 million clones in the sample; about 94% occur only once, and around 1.8% lies in the top ten. Per the germline V gene, CDR1 is LGHNA and CDR2 is YNFKEQ. The CDR3 runs to 17 residues. Trimming took 2 bases from V and 5 from J; bases not matched to a gene: 5. The naive CD8 population came from CD45RO-negative cells selected for CCR7, without terminally differentiated effector memory CD45RA+ cells. These data belong to a study of shared clonotypes between healthy human individuals. Whole-study results and caveats: The sharing of about 5.3% of naive CD4 clonotypes was seen across a handful of donors.

The chain is built from TRBV4-2 and TRBJ2-2, with TRBD2 matching over 13 bases. This clonotype was obtained from a man between 18 and 29 years old in good health. Some clones in this sample may be carry-over from other donors' samples. The sequenced sample consisted of naive CD8+ T cells from PBMCs. The CDR3 coding sequence is TGTGCCAGCAGCCAACCTGGACTAGCGGGAGAAACCGGGGAGCTGTTTTTT. This sequence encodes CASSQPGLAGETGELFF.